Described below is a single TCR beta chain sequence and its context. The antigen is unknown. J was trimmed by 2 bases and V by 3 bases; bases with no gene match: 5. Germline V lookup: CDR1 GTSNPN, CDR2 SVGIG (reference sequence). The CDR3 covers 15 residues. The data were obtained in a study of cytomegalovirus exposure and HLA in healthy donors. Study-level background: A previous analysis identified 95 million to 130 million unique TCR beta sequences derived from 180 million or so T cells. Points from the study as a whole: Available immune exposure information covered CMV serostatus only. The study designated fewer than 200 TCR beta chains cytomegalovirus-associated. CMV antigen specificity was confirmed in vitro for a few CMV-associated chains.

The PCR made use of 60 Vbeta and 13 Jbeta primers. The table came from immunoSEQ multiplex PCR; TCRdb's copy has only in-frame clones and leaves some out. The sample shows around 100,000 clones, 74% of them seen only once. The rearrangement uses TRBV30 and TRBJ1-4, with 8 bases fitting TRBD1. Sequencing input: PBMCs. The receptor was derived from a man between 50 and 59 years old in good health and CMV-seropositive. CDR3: CAWSQSGGTNEKLFF. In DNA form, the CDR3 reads TGTGCCTGGAGCCAATCAGGGGGCACTAATGAAAAACTGTTTTTT.